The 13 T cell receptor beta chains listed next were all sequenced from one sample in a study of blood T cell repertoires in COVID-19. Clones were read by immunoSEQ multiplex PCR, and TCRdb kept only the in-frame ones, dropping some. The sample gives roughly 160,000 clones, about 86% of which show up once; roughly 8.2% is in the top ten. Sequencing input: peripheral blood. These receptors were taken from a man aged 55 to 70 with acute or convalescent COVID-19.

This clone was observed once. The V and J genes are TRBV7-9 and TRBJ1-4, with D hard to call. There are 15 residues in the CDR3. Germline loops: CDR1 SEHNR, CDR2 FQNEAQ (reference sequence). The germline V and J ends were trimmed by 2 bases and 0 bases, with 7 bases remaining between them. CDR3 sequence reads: CASSLNSATNEKLFF. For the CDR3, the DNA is TGTGCCAGCAGCTTAAACAGTGCAACTAATGAAAAACTGTTTTTT. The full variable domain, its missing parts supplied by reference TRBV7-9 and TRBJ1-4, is DTGVSQNPRHKITKRGQNVTFRCDPISEHNRLYWYRQTLGQGPEFLTYFQNEAQLEKSRLLSDRFSAERPKGSFSTLEIQRTEQGDSAMYLCASSLNSATNEKLFFGSGTQLSVL.

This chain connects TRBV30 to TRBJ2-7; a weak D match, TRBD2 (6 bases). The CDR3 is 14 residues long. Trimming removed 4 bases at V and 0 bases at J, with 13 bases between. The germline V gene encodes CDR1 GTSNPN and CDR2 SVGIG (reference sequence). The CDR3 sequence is CAWNAGTGSYEQYF. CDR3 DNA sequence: TGTGCCTGGAACGCGGGAACGGGCTCCTACGAGCAGTACTTC.

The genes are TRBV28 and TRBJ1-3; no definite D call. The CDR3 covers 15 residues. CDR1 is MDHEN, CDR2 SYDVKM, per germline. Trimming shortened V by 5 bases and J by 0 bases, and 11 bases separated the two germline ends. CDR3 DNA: TGTGCCAGCAGTCCACCTCTGAGCTCTGGAAACACCATATATTTT. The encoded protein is CASSPPLSSGNTIYF.

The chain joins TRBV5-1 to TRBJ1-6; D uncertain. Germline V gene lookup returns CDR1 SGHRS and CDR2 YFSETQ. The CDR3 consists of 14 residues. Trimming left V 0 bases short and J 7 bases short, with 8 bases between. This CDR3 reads CASSLAGGNSPLHF. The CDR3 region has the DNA TGCGCCAGCAGCTTGGCCGGCGGAAATTCACCCCTCCACTTT.

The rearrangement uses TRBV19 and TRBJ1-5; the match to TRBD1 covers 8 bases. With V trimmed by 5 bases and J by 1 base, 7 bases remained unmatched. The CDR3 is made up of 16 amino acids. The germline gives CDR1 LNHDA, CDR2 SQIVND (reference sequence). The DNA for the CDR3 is TGTGCCAGTAGTTTACGACAGGGGACCAGCAATCAGCCCCAGCATTTT. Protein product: CASSLRQGTSNQPQHF.

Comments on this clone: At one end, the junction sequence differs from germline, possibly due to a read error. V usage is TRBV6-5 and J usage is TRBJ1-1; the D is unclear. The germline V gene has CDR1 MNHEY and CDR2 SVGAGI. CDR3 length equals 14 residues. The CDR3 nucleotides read TGTGCCAGCAGTTACGAGGGCACGAACGCTGAAGCTTTCTTT. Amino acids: CASSYEGTNAEAFF.

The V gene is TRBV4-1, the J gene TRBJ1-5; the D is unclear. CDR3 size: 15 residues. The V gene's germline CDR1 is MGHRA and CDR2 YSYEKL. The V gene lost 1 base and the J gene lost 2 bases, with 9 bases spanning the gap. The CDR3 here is CASSQARNGNQPQHF. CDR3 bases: TGCGCCAGCAGCCAAGCCAGGAATGGCAATCAGCCCCAGCATTTT.

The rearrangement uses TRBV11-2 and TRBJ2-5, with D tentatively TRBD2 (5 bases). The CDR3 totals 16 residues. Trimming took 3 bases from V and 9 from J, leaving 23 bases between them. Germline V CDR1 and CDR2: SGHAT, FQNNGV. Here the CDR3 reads CASSLNYGESQRAQYF. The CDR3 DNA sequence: TGTGCCAGCAGCTTGAACTATGGGGAGAGTCAACGGGCCCAGTACTTC.

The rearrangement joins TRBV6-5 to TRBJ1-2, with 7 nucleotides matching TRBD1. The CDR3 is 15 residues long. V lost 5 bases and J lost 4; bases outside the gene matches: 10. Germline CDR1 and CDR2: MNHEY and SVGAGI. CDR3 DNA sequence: TGTGCCAGCAGTCCATGGACAGGCGATCTCTATGGCTACACCTTC. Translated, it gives CASSPWTGDLYGYTF.

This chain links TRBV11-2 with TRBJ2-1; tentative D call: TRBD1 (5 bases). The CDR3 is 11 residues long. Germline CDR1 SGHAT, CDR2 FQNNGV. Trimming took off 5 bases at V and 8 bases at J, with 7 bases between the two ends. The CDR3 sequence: CASSTGHEQFF. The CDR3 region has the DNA TGTGCCAGCAGCACAGGCCATGAGCAGTTCTTC.

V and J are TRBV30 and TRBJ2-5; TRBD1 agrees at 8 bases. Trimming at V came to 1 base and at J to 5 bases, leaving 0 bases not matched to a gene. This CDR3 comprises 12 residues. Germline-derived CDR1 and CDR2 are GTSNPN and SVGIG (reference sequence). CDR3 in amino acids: CAWSGTGETQYF. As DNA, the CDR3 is TGTGCCTGGAGTGGGACAGGGGAGACCCAGTACTTC.

Here the CDR3 DNA reads TGTGCCAGCAGGGACAGAGCTTCAACTAATGAAAAACTGTTTTTT. It yields the protein CASRDRASTNEKLFF. The gene calls are TRBV6-5 and TRBJ1-4, with D possibly being TRBD1 (6 bases). The V gene lost 6 bases and the J gene lost 0 bases, with 11 bases spanning the gap. The CDR3 is made up of 15 amino acids. The germline gives CDR1 MNHEY, CDR2 SVGAGI.

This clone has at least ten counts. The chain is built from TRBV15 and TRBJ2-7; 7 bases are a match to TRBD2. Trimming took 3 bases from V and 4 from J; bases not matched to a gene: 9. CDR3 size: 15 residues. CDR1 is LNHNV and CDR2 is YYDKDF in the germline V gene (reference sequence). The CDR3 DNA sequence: TGTGCCACCAGCAGCCCCGGGAGGCGGGAGTACGAGCAGTACTTC. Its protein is CATSSPGRREYEQYF.